These 22 T cell receptor beta chains share one sample of origin, sequenced in a study of spatial heterogeneity in lung cancer. Regarding time point: blood at routine non-recurrence follow-up after resection. Sequencing covered unsorted whole RNA taken from tumor, nontumor lung or frozen PBMC. TCRdb reprocessed the 5' RACE reads with MiXCR, giving one entry per CDR3 protein. This repertoire shows some 120,000 distinct CDR3 sequences, over 9% found once; its top ten account for roughly 17%. The source material was PBMCs, sampled at follow-up. These receptors all come from a male donor with early-stage non-small cell lung cancer.

In its sample, this clonotype was seen a few times. The chain joins TRBV7-2 to TRBJ2-3; 9 positions agree with TRBD2. V shed 2 bases, J shed 4 bases, and the junction held 4 bases outside the gene matches. The V gene's germline CDR1 is SGHTA and CDR2 FQGNSA. The CDR3 length is 15 residues. The CDR3 DNA sequence: TGTGCCAGCAGCTTAACGCGGGGGGGATCAGATACGCAGTATTTT. Its protein is CASSLTRGGSDTQYF.

V usage is TRBV11-2 and J usage is TRBJ1-5; D gene ambiguous. Germline values: CDR1 SGHAT, CDR2 FQNNGV. V lost 5 bases, J lost 2 bases, and 10 bases lay in between. CDR3 size: 14 residues. The CDR3 loop reads CASSGEGGNQPQHF. The CDR3 DNA reads as TGTGCCAGCAGCGGAGAAGGAGGCAATCAGCCCCAGCATTTT.

This clonotype was detected ten times or more. This sequence joins TRBV29-1 and TRBJ1-5; no firm D call. CDR1 SQVTM and CDR2 ANQGSEA come from the germline V gene. V dropped 4 bases and J dropped 1 base, with 5 bases sitting between them. There are 12 residues in the CDR3. The CDR3 reads CSVVISNQPQHF. CDR3 coding DNA: TGCAGCGTTGTTATCAGCAATCAGCCCCAGCATTTT.

This clonotype was observed a handful of times. The chain employs TRBV6-6 and TRBJ2-1; 8 positions match TRBD2. This CDR3 has 11 amino acids. V shed 8 bases, J shed 6 bases, and the junction held 0 bases outside the gene matches. From germline, CDR1 is MNHNY and CDR2 SVGAGI (reference sequence). CDR3 protein: CASLAGNEQFF. For the CDR3, the DNA is TGTGCCAGCCTAGCGGGCAATGAGCAGTTCTTC.

This clonotype was seen at least ten times. The rearrangement uses TRBV5-1 and TRBJ1-1; D is perhaps TRBD1 (6 bases). V was shortened by 3 bases and J by 2 bases, with 14 bases between the two germline ends. Germline loops: CDR1 SGHRS, CDR2 YFSETQ. The CDR3 extends over 15 amino acids. CDR3 loop: CASSSDGQFNTEAFF. As DNA, the CDR3 is TGCGCCAGCAGCTCCGATGGACAGTTTAACACTGAAGCTTTCTTT.

This clonotype was observed a few times. This chain joins TRBV11-2 and TRBJ1-1; D ambiguous. The germline V gene has CDR1 SGHAT and CDR2 FQNNGV. V lost 4 bases to trimming and J lost 1 base, with 7 bases between them. The CDR3 is made up of 13 amino acids. The CDR3 reads CASSSQQNTEAFF. The CDR3 bases are TGTGCCAGCAGCTCGCAACAGAACACTGAAGCTTTCTTT.

The chain links TRBV6-2 or TRBV6-3 to TRBJ2-3, with D perhaps TRBD2 (6 bases). V lost 8 bases to trimming and J lost 5 bases, with 17 bases between them. The germline CDR1 and CDR2 sequences are MNHEY and SVGEGT. The CDR3 covers 14 residues. CDR3 sequence: CASSWTTQGDTQYF. The CDR3 DNA is TGTGCCAGCTCCTGGACTACCCAGGGAGATACGCAGTATTTT.

This clonotype turned up a few times. This chain links TRBV9 with TRBJ1-6, with D possibly matching TRBD1 (5 bases). This CDR3 contains 14 residues. The V end was cut by 3 bases, the J end by 7 bases, with 11 bases between. CDR1 and CDR2 from the germline V gene are SGDLS and YYNGEE. CDR3 DNA sequence: TGTGCCAGCAGCGCCGACAGTTCCAATTCACCCCTCCACTTT. Translating gives CASSADSSNSPLHF.

This clonotype has just one count. The V gene is TRBV24-1, the J gene TRBJ2-1, with D uncertain. Trimming removed 3 bases at V and 8 bases at J, with 16 bases between. The CDR3 has 15 residues. Germline CDR1 KGHDR, CDR2 SFDVKD. Here the CDR3 reads CATSDRRAPTHEQFF. The CDR3 DNA follows: TGTGCCACCAGTGATCGCCGGGCACCGACCCATGAGCAGTTCTTC.

The sample holds many counts of this clonotype. V is TRBV7-9 and J is TRBJ1-2, with TRBD1 as a possible D gene (5 bases). CDR1 SEHNR and CDR2 FQNEAQ come from the germline V gene (reference sequence). This CDR3 is built from 14 residues. V was trimmed by 6 bases and J by 7 bases, leaving 18 bases between them. CDR3 coding DNA: TGTGCCAGCAGTCCCGGGGCAGGTCCCACTGGCTACACCTTC. This codes for CASSPGAGPTGYTF.

The chain carries TRBV7-3 and TRBJ1-1, with unresolved D. The ends were cut back, 6 bases at V and 1 base at J, with 9 bases in the middle. The CDR3 covers 13 residues. CDR1 and CDR2 (germline): SGHTA, FQGTGA. For the CDR3, the DNA is TGTGCCAGCAGACCCGACACGAACACTGAAGCTTTCTTT. The encoded protein is CASRPDTNTEAFF.

This clonotype has more than one count but fewer than ten. J is TRBJ1-1 and V is TRBV20-1; D unclear. Germline values: CDR1 DFQATT, CDR2 SNEGSKA (reference sequence). Trimming took 6 bases from V and 1 from J, leaving 12 bases between them. This CDR3 has 13 residues. The CDR3 reads CSAAASTNTEAFF. The CDR3 coding sequence is TGCAGTGCCGCCGCCTCAACGAACACTGAAGCTTTCTTT.

Only a few counts were recorded for this clonotype. This sequence joins TRBV11-2 and TRBJ1-2; weak D call: TRBD1 (5 bases). Germline assignment: CDR1 SGHAT and CDR2 FQNNGV. The CDR3 loop spans 16 amino acids. The V gene lost 6 bases and the J gene lost 0 bases, with 17 bases spanning the gap. Here the CDR3 reads CASRLSGGSPNYGYTF. CDR3 nucleotides: TGTGCCAGCAGGTTGAGCGGGGGATCTCCTAACTATGGCTACACCTTC.

This clonotype was detected only a few times. The rearrangement joins TRBV7-4 to TRBJ2-1, with TRBD2 identical over 9 bases. Per germline, CDR1 SGHVT and CDR2 SQSDAQ. J lost 7 bases, V lost 5 bases, and 12 bases had no gene match. The length of the CDR3 is 16 residues. The CDR3 is CASSPAGTSSMNEQFF. The CDR3 DNA is TGTGCCAGCAGCCCCGCCGGGACTAGCAGTATGAATGAGCAGTTCTTC.

This clonotype was recorded at least ten times. V is TRBV7-9 and J is TRBJ1-5; no clear D gene. Germline V lookup: CDR1 SEHNR, CDR2 FQNEAQ (reference sequence). CDR3 length equals 14 residues. Deletions cut 4 bases from V and 6 bases from J, with 13 bases between. For the CDR3, the DNA is TGTGCCAGCAGCTCCGACCCCCGAGGTCAGCCCCAGCATTTT. This sequence encodes CASSSDPRGQPQHF. Filled out from reference TRBV7-9 and TRBJ1-5, the complete variable domain reads DTGVSQNPRHKITKRGQNVTFRCDPISEHNRLYWYRQTLGQGPEFLTYFQNEAQLEKSRLLSDRFSAERPKGSFSTLEIQRTEQGDSAMYLCASSSDPRGQPQHFGDGTRLSIL.

A few counts support this clonotype. The J gene is TRBJ2-6, the V gene TRBV6-1; weak D call: TRBD2 (5 bases). CDR1 is MNHNS, CDR2 SASEGT, per germline. V dropped 5 bases and J dropped 4 bases, with 21 bases sitting between them. The CDR3 consists of 18 residues. The CDR3 region is CASSSPGKGSLGANVLTF. In nucleotides, the CDR3 is TGTGCCAGCAGTTCCCCGGGGAAGGGATCCCTCGGGGCCAACGTCCTGACTTTC.

The chain combines TRBV6-1 with TRBJ2-7; D might be TRBD1 (5 bases). Between the trimmed V and J ends, which lost 2 bases and 4 bases, there was a span of 18 bases. Per the germline V gene, CDR1 is MNHNS and CDR2 is SASEGT. The CDR3 consists of 16 residues. CDR3 loop: CASSELPAGLGYEQYF. The CDR3 coding sequence is TGTGCCAGCAGTGAACTCCCGGCAGGGTTGGGGTACGAGCAGTACTTC.

This clonotype was picked up a small number of times. The chain couples TRBV7-2 to TRBJ2-1; possibly TRBD2 for D (7 bases). The CDR3 loop spans 15 amino acids. CDR1 is SGHTA, CDR2 FQGNSA, per germline. V lost 5 bases and J 6 bases, leaving 17 bases between the germline ends. CDR3 nucleotides: TGTGCCAGCAGCCCTGGACAGCCGGGAGGCAATGAGCAGTTCTTC. This sequence encodes CASSPGQPGGNEQFF.

The sample holds many counts of this clonotype. The chain employs TRBV10-3 and TRBJ1-5; D not resolved. The CDR3 length is 10 residues. CDR1 is ENHRY and CDR2 is SYGVKD in the germline V gene. The V end lost 11 bases, the J end lost 6 bases, and 8 bases lay between the germline ends. CDR3 DNA: TGTGCCGCCGGGGTTCAGCCCCAGCATTTT. Its translation is CAAGVQPQHF.

Ten or more counts support this clonotype. V gene TRBV5-6 combines with J gene TRBJ2-1; D ambiguous. The germline V gene encodes CDR1 SGHDT and CDR2 YYEEEE. Trimming removed 0 bases at V and 0 bases at J, with 10 bases between. The CDR3 has 16 amino acids. The CDR3: CASSLGHRFSYNEQFF. CDR3 nucleotides: TGTGCCAGCAGCTTGGGACACCGTTTCTCCTACAATGAGCAGTTCTTC.

The sample holds many counts of this clonotype. The CDR3: CASSGLAVIGYTF. CDR3 nucleotides: TGTGCCAGCAGCGGTTTGGCAGTGATCGGCTACACCTTC. J is TRBJ1-2 and V is TRBV11-2; D is ambiguous. The V end was cut by 5 bases, the J end by 8 bases, with 15 bases between. Germline-derived CDR1 and CDR2 are SGHAT and FQNNGV. CDR3 length: 13 residues. The variable domain in full, with the rest retrieved from reference TRBV11-2 and TRBJ1-2, is EAGVAQSPRYKIIEKRQSVAFWCNPISGHATLYWYQQILGQGPKLLIQFQNNGVVDDSQLPKDRFSAERLKGVDSTLKIQPAKLEDSAVYLCASSGLAVIGYTFGSGTRLTVV.

The rearrangement uses TRBV10-2 and TRBJ2-5; TRBD1 matches 7 bases. Germline V lookup: CDR1 WSHSY, CDR2 SAAADI. V shed 1 base and J 2 bases; nucleotides not matched to a gene: 10. CDR3 length equals 17 residues. CDR3 DNA: TGCGCCAGCAGTGAGTGGGACAGAGGAATACAGCAAGAGACCCAGTACTTC. This encodes CASSEWDRGIQQETQYF.